This TCR beta chain emerged from a study of T cells in Graves' hyperthyroidism and ophthalmopathy. In the study overall: Peripheral blood was taken when the disease was first diagnosed, before any treatment began.

Study-wide findings and caveats: In blood, most of the thyroid clonotypes expanded above 0.001 were also present. Onset of ophthalmopathy came a median 6.5 months after the model predicted it.

On this clonotype itself: What it binds is unknown.

Template material for amplifying TCR beta CDR3 regions consisted of RNA transcripts. HTBI primers were the set used in a first-round RT-PCR of the TCR CDR3. MiXCR, run by TCRdb on the multiplex PCR reads, gives a single entry per CDR3 protein. The repertoire holds more than 600,000 distinct CDR3 sequences, with roughly 15% as singletons. Patients were aged 18 to 65, had disease duration under 2 months, and had newly diagnosed hyperthyroidism. Germline assignment: CDR1 SGHRS and CDR2 YFSETQ. V was shortened by 4 bases and J by 0 bases, with 10 bases between the two germline ends. The CDR3 is made up of 14 amino acids.

The gene calls are TRBV5-1 and TRBJ2-5; maybe TRBD1 (5 bases). Sequences were obtained from blood. The sequence came from a man in his late teens or twenties with Graves' hyperthyroidism. The DNA of the CDR3 is TGCGCCAGCAGCCGAACAGGAAACCAAGAGACCCAGTACTTC. Translating it yields CASSRTGNQETQYF.